The 16 T cell receptor beta chains in this list originate from one sample, sequenced in a study of cytotoxic CD8 clonotypes in ibrutinib-treated CLL. Clones were read by immunoSEQ multiplex PCR, and TCRdb kept only the in-frame ones, dropping some. The sample includes approximately 300,000 clones, roughly 79% of them seen just once. The sample was PBMCs, taken before ibrutinib treatment. The receptors here all came from a human donor with chronic lymphocytic leukemia.

This chain links TRBV5-4 with TRBJ2-6; 10 bases agree with TRBD2. Losses at the gene ends were 9 bases for V and 0 bases for J; bases not matched to a gene: 6. The CDR3 runs 16 residues. Germline V gene data show CDR1 as SGHNT and CDR2 as YYREEE (reference sequence). The CDR3: CATEAGGYSGANVLTF. The CDR3 region has the DNA TGTGCCACCGAAGCGGGAGGGTACTCTGGGGCCAACGTCCTGACTTTC.

The rearrangement uses TRBV29-1 and TRBJ2-3; the match to TRBD2 covers 14 bases. This CDR3 comprises 14 residues. V dropped 7 bases and J dropped 4; count of bases not matched to a gene: 4. The germline V gene has CDR1 SQVTM and CDR2 ANQGSEA. CDR3 in amino acids: CSGGTSGSSDTQYF. CDR3 nucleotide sequence: TGCAGCGGAGGGACTAGCGGGAGTTCAGATACGCAGTATTTT.

The J gene is TRBJ2-7, the V gene TRBV7-2, with 7 bases aligning to TRBD1. Germline CDR1 is SGHTA and CDR2 is FQGNSA. The V and J ends lost 1 base and 3 bases, in that order; junction bases with no gene match: 3. CDR3 length: 14 residues. The CDR3 DNA follows: TGTGCCAGCAGCTTAGAAGACAGGGTCTACGAGCAGTACTTC. Translation: CASSLEDRVYEQYF.

The rearrangement joins TRBV7-2 to TRBJ1-1, with D perhaps TRBD1 (6 bases). This CDR3 region has 14 residues. Germline lookup yields CDR1 SGHTA and CDR2 FQGNSA. Trimming took off 5 bases at V and 0 bases at J, with 10 bases between the two ends. The CDR3: CASSPGTLNTEAFF. CDR3 coding DNA: TGTGCCAGCAGCCCGGGGACACTGAACACTGAAGCTTTCTTT.

The J gene is TRBJ2-7, the V gene TRBV7-6, with 9 bases aligning to TRBD1. Germline loops: CDR1 SGHVS, CDR2 FNYEAQ. The CDR3 totals 15 residues. J was trimmed by 0 bases and V by 4 bases; bases with no gene match: 4. The CDR3 DNA reads as TGTGCCAGCAGCTACGGGACAGGGAGCTCCTACGAGCAGTACTTC. It specifies CASSYGTGSSYEQYF.

V gene TRBV5-6 combines with J gene TRBJ1-1, with 8 bases lining up with TRBD1. Germline-derived CDR1 and CDR2 are SGHDT and YYEEEE. CDR3 size: 16 residues. After removal of 3 bases from V and 0 bases from J, the junction contained 7 bases not matched to a gene. DNA for the CDR3: TGTGCCAGCAGCTCAACAGGGGGGTGGTTGAACACTGAAGCTTTCTTT. Protein product: CASSSTGGWLNTEAFF.

V and J are TRBV4-1 and TRBJ2-7; 8 nucleotides align to TRBD1. V was clipped by 1 base and J by 4 bases; unmatched bases: 6. The CDR3 loop spans 15 amino acids. The germline CDR1 and CDR2 sequences are MGHRA and YSYEKL. CDR3 DNA sequence: TGCGCCAGCAGCCAAGGGTCAGGGGGCGGATACGAGCAGTACTTC. It codes for CASSQGSGGGYEQYF.

The J gene is TRBJ2-7, the V gene TRBV5-4; TRBD1 matches 8 bases. Germline-derived CDR1 and CDR2 are SGHNT and YYREEE (reference sequence). Unmatched junction bases numbered 9, after V lost 5 bases and J lost 2 bases. The CDR3 extends over 15 amino acids. CDR3 residues: CASSIEPGQAYEQYF. In DNA form, the CDR3 reads TGTGCCAGCAGTATTGAACCGGGACAGGCCTACGAGCAGTACTTC.

The CDR3, as DNA: TGTGCCAGCAGCCTAAGCGGGAGTTACCTGAATGAGCAGTTCTTC. Translated: CASSLSGSYLNEQFF. V gene TRBV11-2 combines with J gene TRBJ2-1; 8 bases align to TRBD2. The CDR3 is 15 residues long. Germline values: CDR1 SGHAT, CDR2 FQNNGV. The V and J ends lost 5 bases and 7 bases, in that order; junction bases with no gene match: 10.

Concerning this clone itself: Other DNA variants within this sample encode the same CDR3. The CDR3 region is CASSFPAYEQYF. In nucleotides, the CDR3 is TGTGCCAGCAGCTTCCCCGCCTACGAGCAGTACTTC. The chain has TRBV7-2 and TRBJ2-7; D is ambiguous. This CDR3 is 12 amino acids long. Trimming took off 3 bases at V and 2 bases at J, with 5 bases between the two ends. Germline lookup yields CDR1 SGHTA and CDR2 FQGNSA.

The chain uses TRBV5-6 and TRBJ2-7, with no clear D. There are 13 residues in the CDR3. Per germline, CDR1 SGHDT and CDR2 YYEEEE. Trimming shortened V by 1 base and J by 4 bases, and 9 bases separated the two germline ends. Here the CDR3 DNA reads TGTGCCAGCAGCTTGTTTCCCGAGTACGAGCAGTACTTC. Its protein is CASSLFPEYEQYF. Based on the CDR3 plus reference TRBV5-6 and TRBJ2-7, the full variable domain is DAGVTQSPTHLIKTRGQQVTLRCSPKSGHDTVSWYQQALGQGPQFIFQYYEEEERQRGNFPDRFSGHQFPNYSSELNVNALLLGDSALYLCASSLFPEYEQYFGPGTRLTVT.

V is TRBV28 and J is TRBJ1-1; D is unresolved. Trimming took off 5 bases at V and 1 base at J, with 8 bases between the two ends. Germline V gene sequence: CDR1 MDHEN, CDR2 SYDVKM. The CDR3 runs 13 residues. CDR3 in amino acids: CASSVPGNTEAFF. The CDR3 coding sequence is TGTGCCAGCAGTGTACCAGGGAACACTGAAGCTTTCTTT. The full variable domain, its missing parts supplied by reference TRBV28 and TRBJ1-1, is DVKVTQSSRYLVKRTGEKVFLECVQDMDHENMFWYRQDPGLGLRLIYFSYDVKMKEKGDIPEGYSVSREKKERFSLILESASTNQTSMYLCASSVPGNTEAFFGQGTRLTVV.

The genes are TRBV4-1 and TRBJ1-4; D call uncertain. Deletions cut 1 base from V and 12 bases from J, with 24 bases between. The CDR3 spans 17 residues. The germline CDR1 and CDR2 sequences are MGHRA and YSYEKL. The CDR3 is CASSQVYTGRYSRELFF. CDR3 sequence (DNA): TGCGCCAGCAGCCAAGTTTACACCGGGAGATACTCCCGGGAACTGTTTTTT.

The rearrangement links TRBV7-6 to TRBJ2-5; 8 positions agree with TRBD2. CDR3 length: 14 residues. From germline, CDR1 is SGHVS and CDR2 FNYEAQ. V lost 6 bases, J lost 2 bases, and 5 bases stayed unmatched. The CDR3 sequence: CASSLIAGQETQYF. The DNA of the CDR3 is TGTGCCAGCAGTTTAATAGCGGGGCAAGAGACCCAGTACTTC. The whole variable domain, remainder taken from reference TRBV7-6 and TRBJ2-5, is GAGVSQSPRYKVTKRGQDVALRCDPISGHVSLYWYRQALGQGPEFLTYFNYEAQQDKSGLPNDRFSAERPEGSISTLTIQRTEQRDSAMYRCASSLIAGQETQYFGPGTRLLVL.

This chain joins TRBV6-5 and TRBJ1-1; D might be TRBD1 (5 bases). Trimming stripped 2 bases from V and 2 bases from J, with 9 bases between. The CDR3 consists of 14 residues. Germline V gives CDR1 MNHEY, CDR2 SVGAGI. CDR3 DNA: TGTGCCAGCAGTTACCTACAGGCAAACACTGAAGCTTTCTTT. Its protein is CASSYLQANTEAFF.

This rearrangement joins TRBV7-2 to TRBJ2-1; D ambiguous. CDR1 and CDR2 from the germline V gene are SGHTA and FQGNSA. V lost 8 bases to trimming and J lost 5 bases, with 10 bases between them. CDR3 size: 12 residues. The CDR3 DNA reads TGTGCCAGCTCTAGATTCGACAATGAGCAGTTCTTC. This translates into CASSRFDNEQFF.